The rows below give T cell receptor beta chains drawn from one sample of a study of blood T cell repertoires in COVID-19. Assay: immunoSEQ multiplex PCR; the TCRdb copy retains only in-frame clones and omits some. The table has more than 250,000 clones, 85% to 90% seen once. Sequencing used PBMCs or T cells enriched from blood (not recorded which). These receptors were taken from a woman aged 18-30 years who had recovered from COVID-19. The CDR3 runs from the conserved cysteine through the conserved F or W. The order of the fields is CDR3 DNA, CDR3 protein, D gene, clone size, V gene, J gene. A D gene is named only where the DNA matches it firmly. The size entry is marked missing in some rows and otherwise reads once, few, many or a size class.

CDR3nt: TGTGCCAGCAGCCAAGAAGGAGCGAGTCGGGGGGAGACCCAGTACTTC
CDR3aa: CASSQEGASRGETQYF
d_gene: -
abundance: -
v_gene: TRBV3-1/TRBV3-2
j_gene: TRBJ2-5

CDR3nt: TGTGCCAGTATCGCCGGGACAGGGGGCGTTAGCAATCAGCCCCAGCATTTT
CDR3aa: CASIAGTGGVSNQPQHF
d_gene: TRBD1
abundance: -
v_gene: TRBV19
j_gene: TRBJ1-5

CDR3nt: TGCGCCAGCAGTCCTGCGGACAGGACCGATAACTACGAGCAGTACTTC
CDR3aa: CASSPADRTDNYEQYF
d_gene: TRBD1
abundance: -
v_gene: TRBV5-1
j_gene: TRBJ2-7

CDR3nt: TGTGCCAGCAGTCCCCCGGGACTTGGAAACACCATATATTTT
CDR3aa: CASSPPGLGNTIYF
d_gene: -
abundance: -
v_gene: TRBV6-5
j_gene: TRBJ1-3

CDR3nt: TGCGCCAGCAGCCCGCCCAGGATTGGAACGGCGGGAGGAGGGGGAGATACGCAGTATTTT
CDR3aa: CASSPPRIGTAGGGGDTQYF
d_gene: TRBD2
abundance: -
v_gene: TRBV5-1
j_gene: TRBJ2-3

CDR3nt: TGTGCCAGCAGCGTAGGGGGGACGGGAGACACTGAAGCTTTCTTT
CDR3aa: CASSVGGTGDTEAFF
d_gene: -
abundance: -
v_gene: TRBV9
j_gene: TRBJ1-1

CDR3nt: TGTGCCAGCAGCGCCCCTTCCGGACAGGGGATCAACGAGCAGTACTTC
CDR3aa: CASSAPSGQGINEQYF
d_gene: TRBD1
abundance: few
v_gene: TRBV9
j_gene: TRBJ2-7

CDR3nt: TGCGCCAGCAGCCCAGGGACTAGCGGGAACGAGCAGTACTTC
CDR3aa: CASSPGTSGNEQYF
d_gene: TRBD2
abundance: -
v_gene: TRBV5-1
j_gene: TRBJ2-7

CDR3nt: TGTGCCAGCAGCCACCGGGATTGGGGGGTGTTAAACACAGATACGCAGTATTTT
CDR3aa: CASSHRDWGVLNTDTQYF
d_gene: -
abundance: -
v_gene: TRBV4-2
j_gene: TRBJ2-3

CDR3nt: TGTGCCAGCAGTCCGGGGACAGGGGCGACGAACACCGGGGAGCTGTTTTTT
CDR3aa: CASSPGTGATNTGELFF
d_gene: TRBD1
abundance: -
v_gene: TRBV27
j_gene: TRBJ2-2

CDR3nt: TGTGCCATCAGTGAGTTCCGGACTAGCGAGGAGACCCAGTACTTC
CDR3aa: CAISEFRTSEETQYF
d_gene: TRBD2
abundance: -
v_gene: TRBV10-3
j_gene: TRBJ2-5

CDR3nt: TGTGCCAGCTCACCAAGTCTAGGTGATCGGGCTTTCTTT
CDR3aa: CASSPSLGDRAFF
d_gene: -
abundance: -
v_gene: TRBV18
j_gene: TRBJ1-1

CDR3nt: TGTGCCAGTAGTATGGTGTCAGGGGGCGTGGCTGAAGCTTTCTTT
CDR3aa: CASSMVSGGVAEAFF
d_gene: TRBD1
abundance: -
v_gene: TRBV19
j_gene: TRBJ1-1

CDR3nt: TGTGCCAGCAGCTTGGGACAGGACTACGAGCAGTACTTC
CDR3aa: CASSLGQDYEQYF
d_gene: -
abundance: -
v_gene: TRBV5-8
j_gene: TRBJ2-7

CDR3nt: TGTGCCAGCTCACCCGGGCGGGCAACTAATGAAAAACTGTTTTTT
CDR3aa: CASSPGRATNEKLFF
d_gene: -
abundance: -
v_gene: TRBV18
j_gene: TRBJ1-4

CDR3nt: TGTGCCAGTTCACTAGCGGGAAAACCTAACTATGGCTACACCTTC
CDR3aa: CASSLAGKPNYGYTF
d_gene: -
abundance: -
v_gene: TRBV5-4
j_gene: TRBJ1-2

CDR3nt: TGTGCCAGCACCCAAGGGGGGAACAGGGGGCTCGGCGGCTACACCTTC
CDR3aa: CASTQGGNRGLGGYTF
d_gene: TRBD1
abundance: -
v_gene: TRBV28
j_gene: TRBJ1-2

CDR3nt: TGCGCCAGCAGCTTGGAGCCAGGGAATTACAATGAGCAGTTCTTC
CDR3aa: CASSLEPGNYNEQFF
d_gene: -
abundance: -
v_gene: TRBV5-1
j_gene: TRBJ2-1

CDR3nt: TGTGCCAGCACCGCGACAGGGGCCAACTATGGCTACACCTTC
CDR3aa: CASTATGANYGYTF
d_gene: TRBD1
abundance: once
v_gene: TRBV6-5
j_gene: TRBJ1-2

CDR3nt: TGTGCCAGTAAGTCCGGGACAACCTCGTCGGAGACCCAGTACTTC
CDR3aa: CASKSGTTSSETQYF
d_gene: -
abundance: -
v_gene: TRBV2
j_gene: TRBJ2-5

CDR3nt: TGTGCCTCGAAGAAACGGGGCTCCTACGAGCAGTACTTC
CDR3aa: CASKKRGSYEQYF
d_gene: -
abundance: -
v_gene: TRBV30
j_gene: TRBJ2-7

CDR3nt: TGCGCCAGCAGCTTCTCCGCACAGGGAGAAAGCACTAATGAAAAACTGTTTTTT
CDR3aa: CASSFSAQGESTNEKLFF
d_gene: -
abundance: -
v_gene: TRBV5-1
j_gene: TRBJ1-4

CDR3nt: TGTGCCAGCAGTTTCCTTTTAGCGGAGCGGGGCAATGAGCAGTTCTTC
CDR3aa: CASSFLLAERGNEQFF
d_gene: TRBD2
abundance: -
v_gene: TRBV27
j_gene: TRBJ2-1

CDR3nt: TGTGCCAGCACCCTTTTCAAGGGGAAGCCTGAAGCTTTCTTT
CDR3aa: CASTLFKGKPEAFF
d_gene: -
abundance: -
v_gene: TRBV28
j_gene: TRBJ1-1

CDR3nt: TGCGCCAGCAGCCCGGCCCCGGGACAGGTGGAGACCCAGTACTTC
CDR3aa: CASSPAPGQVETQYF
d_gene: TRBD1
abundance: -
v_gene: TRBV4-1
j_gene: TRBJ2-5

CDR3nt: TGTGCCAGCAGCCCGGGGACAGGGGCGAGAGAAAAACTGTTTTTT
CDR3aa: CASSPGTGAREKLFF
d_gene: TRBD1
abundance: -
v_gene: TRBV3-1/TRBV3-2
j_gene: TRBJ1-4

CDR3nt: TGTGCCAGCAGCTTAGTCGCAGGGGCGAGGACCGGGGAGCTGTTTTTT
CDR3aa: CASSLVAGARTGELFF
d_gene: -
abundance: -
v_gene: TRBV11-2
j_gene: TRBJ2-2